This TCR beta chain derives from a study of T-cell memory formation after mild COVID-19. Study-wide background: Clustering of TCRs was largely donor specific. Study-level findings and limits: Mainly in CM and EM were contracting CD4+ clones; CD8+ were in EMRA. In pre-infection memory, a portion of responding clones appeared, which suggested that cross-reactive memory joined.

About this clonotype: Its cognate antigen is unknown.

TCRdb reprocessed the 5' RACE reads via MiXCR and lists one record per CDR3 protein. The table lists about 560,000 distinct CDR3 sequences, roughly 17% of them singletons. Germline values: CDR1 SGHNT, CDR2 YENEEA. After removal of 3 bases from V and 15 bases from J, the junction contained 9 bases not matched to a gene. There are 14 residues in the CDR3. The sequenced sample consisted of PBMCs or a T cell subset sorted from them (not recorded which). The V and J genes are TRBV11-3 and TRBJ2-1, with 12 positions matching TRBD2. The TCR originated in an adult woman who had mild COVID-19 (a few samples of this study predate the infection). Cell type and time point are not known. The CDR3 DNA reads TGTGCCAGCAGCTTGGGGGCTAGCGGGAGGGTCCCGTTCTTC. Its translation: CASSLGASGRVPFF.